Each of the 5 T cell receptor beta chains below was sequenced from the same sample in a study of T cell repertoires in cytomegalovirus infection. What these receptors recognize is not known. TCRdb processed the reads anew with MiXCR; each CDR3 protein has one entry. Counted here are about 20,000 distinct CDR3 sequences, about 42% occurring once; the ten biggest clones make up about 94%. Sample: CD8+ T cells from cultured PBMCs, taken from culture after CMV antigen stimulation. These receptors all come from a human donor in good health (CMV status not recorded). Some clones in this sample may be carry-over from other donors' samples.

The V gene is TRBV12-3 or TRBV12-4, the J gene TRBJ1-5; TRBD1 agrees at 7 bases. This CDR3 contains 15 residues. The junction had 7 bases not matched to a gene; V was cut back by 6 bases and J by 2 bases. The CDR3 loop is CASSITGARNQPQHF. For the CDR3, the DNA is TGTGCCAGCAGCATAACAGGGGCTCGCAATCAGCCCCAGCATTTT.

Remarks on this clonotype: With a much larger clone just one base away, this may be a read error. The V gene is TRBV11-3, the J gene TRBJ2-3; TRBD2 is a possible D gene (6 bases). The V gene's germline CDR1 is SGHNT and CDR2 YENEEA. V gave up 4 bases and J gave up 2 bases, with 13 bases separating them. CDR3 length: 15 amino acids. CDR3 residues: CASSWEDSPTDTQYF. CDR3 in DNA: TGTGCCAGCAGCTGGGAGGATTCTCCCACAGATACGCAGTATTTT.

This clonotype was seen a handful of times. The chain combines TRBV7-2 with TRBJ2-3, with D unresolved. Germline values: CDR1 SGHTA, CDR2 FQGNSA. V lost 2 bases, J lost 1 base, and 10 bases lay in between. The CDR3 is made up of 15 amino acids. This CDR3 is CASSLNYRGTDTQYF. For the CDR3, the DNA is TGTGCCAGCAGCTTAAACTACCGAGGCACAGATACGCAGTATTTT.

The J gene is TRBJ2-1, the V gene TRBV9, with TRBD2 matching 9 bases. The V segment lost 0 bases and the J segment 5 bases; nucleotides outside the gene matches: 6. Per the germline V gene, CDR1 is SGDLS and CDR2 is YYNGEE. This CDR3 is built from 16 residues. The CDR3: CASSVAIIAGDNEQFF. The CDR3 DNA reads TGTGCCAGCAGCGTAGCTATCATAGCGGGGGACAATGAGCAGTTCTTC.

A few counts support this clonotype. J is TRBJ2-3 and V is TRBV10-1, with a tentative D call TRBD2 (5 bases). Trimming shortened V by 4 bases and J by 6 bases, and 11 bases separated the two germline ends. This CDR3 spans 13 amino acids. Germline loops: CDR1 WNHNN, CDR2 SYGVQD (reference sequence). The chain's CDR3 is CASSVQRWDTQYF. CDR3 DNA sequence: TGCGCCAGCAGTGTCCAGCGGTGGGATACGCAGTATTTT.